This T cell receptor (beta chain) derives from a study of PD-1 blockade in classical Hodgkin lymphoma. Libraries were prepared by immunoSEQ multiplex PCR; TCRdb keeps only in-frame clonotypes and omits some of them. Seen here are more than 15,000 clones, roughly nine tenths observed once, and the top ten hold roughly 3.9%. Study-level findings and limits: Healthy donors reportedly exceeded newly diagnosed patients in baseline TCR diversity. Although disease activity or prior therapy may be involved, causes of the repertoire differences remain undefined.

The time point denotes: newly diagnosed, previously untreated cHL patient sample. Comparators were PBMCs taken from newly diagnosed, untreated classical Hodgkin lymphoma. Germline CDR1 and CDR2: SGHDT and YYEEEE. Trimming cost V 0 bases and J 2 bases, with 9 bases left between them. The CDR3 loop spans 14 amino acids. Regarding this clone: Its antigen is unknown. The sample has other DNA sequences that encode this CDR3 too.

The source material was peripheral blood mononuclear cells (PBMCs). This sequence joins TRBV5-6 and TRBJ2-7; D is possibly TRBD1 (5 bases). This clonotype was obtained from a human donor with classical Hodgkin lymphoma. The CDR3 DNA sequence: TGTGCCAGCAGCTTGGGGGGCGATACCTACGAGCAGTACTTC. Its protein product is CASSLGGDTYEQYF.